What follows are 25 T cell receptor beta chains derived from one specimen sequenced in a study of early T cells in non-severe SARS-CoV-2 infection. One entry per CDR3 protein results from TCRdb running MiXCR on the 5' RACE reads. The data contain approximately 42,000 distinct CDR3 sequences, 7% to 7.5% of them singletons. Sequencing was performed on whole blood. Every receptor here comes from an adult who was a healthcare worker with PCR-confirmed SARS-CoV-2 infection or an uninfected control (not recorded which).

The sample holds many counts of this clonotype. J is TRBJ2-5 and V is TRBV19; 9 positions agree with TRBD1. The CDR3 consists of 15 residues. J gave up 6 bases and V 5 bases, and 10 bases lay outside the gene matches. The germline V gene has CDR1 LNHDA and CDR2 SQIVND (reference sequence). CDR3 amino acids: CASSATGGAAKTQYF. CDR3 in DNA: TGTGCCAGTAGTGCGACAGGGGGTGCCGCGAAGACCCAGTACTTC.

The chain joins TRBV20-1 to TRBJ2-5; 10 bases map to TRBD1. The V and J ends lost 4 bases and 3 bases, in that order; junction bases with no gene match: 14. Looked up from germline, CDR1 is DFQATT and CDR2 is SNEGSKA (reference sequence). The CDR3 consists of 17 residues. CDR3 DNA sequence: TGCAGTGCTACCTGGGACAGGGGAAGTCTTTTCGAAGAGACCCAGTACTTC. Translated: CSATWDRGSLFEETQYF.

This clonotype was seen many times. This sequence joins TRBV10-2 and TRBJ2-1; the D is unclear. From germline, CDR1 is WSHSY and CDR2 SAAADI. V was shortened by 2 bases and J by 1 base, with 9 bases between the two germline ends. CDR3 length: 15 amino acids. CDR3 sequence: CASSESRTSYNEQFF. CDR3 DNA: TGCGCCAGCAGTGAGAGCCGTACATCCTACAATGAGCAGTTCTTC.

As for this clonotype: A much larger clone differs from this one at a single base, so this may be a read error. The rearrangement links TRBV3-1 to TRBJ1-1; no firm D call. This CDR3 is built from 15 residues. Germline V gene sequence: CDR1 LGHDT, CDR2 YNNKEL (reference sequence). The CDR3 DNA follows: TGTGCCGGCAGTCCCATGCCGGGTGTAAGCACTGAAGCTTTCTTT. This gives the protein CAGSPMPGVSTEAFF.

The rearrangement links TRBV5-4 to TRBJ2-3, with D perhaps assigned TRBD1 or TRBD2 (7 bases each). This CDR3 spans 15 amino acids. Trimming shortened V by 3 bases and J by 0 bases, and 11 bases separated the two germline ends. Looked up from germline, CDR1 is SGHNT and CDR2 is YYREEE (reference sequence). CDR3 amino acids: CASSSGGASTDTQYF. The DNA for the CDR3 is TGTGCCAGCAGCTCAGGGGGGGCGAGCACAGATACGCAGTATTTT. Filled out from reference TRBV5-4 and TRBJ2-3, the complete variable domain reads ETGVTQSPTHLIKTRGQQVTLRCSSQSGHNTVSWYQQALGQGPQFIFQYYREEENGRGNFPPRFSGLQFPNYSSELNVNALELDDSALYLCASSSGGASTDTQYFGPGTRLTVL.

This clonotype occurred many times. This chain joins TRBV7-9 and TRBJ1-5; TRBD1 might be the D (6 bases). CDR3 length equals 14 residues. Germline V lookup: CDR1 SEHNR, CDR2 FQNEAQ (reference sequence). Between the trimmed V and J ends, which lost 2 bases and 1 base, there was a span of 6 bases. In DNA, the CDR3 is TGTGCCAGCAGCTTAACAGGGAGCAATCAGCCCCAGCATTTT. As protein: CASSLTGSNQPQHF.

The rearrangement uses TRBV6-5 and TRBJ2-5; TRBD1 matches at 8 bases. Per the germline V gene, CDR1 is MNHEY and CDR2 is SVGAGI. The CDR3 covers 15 residues. V dropped 0 bases and J dropped 5; count of bases not matched to a gene: 5. As DNA, the CDR3 is TGTGCCAGCAGTTACTCAGGGCAGGGGGCTGAGACCCAGTACTTC. Translation: CASSYSGQGAETQYF.

This clonotype was observed a few times. The rearrangement joins TRBV30 to TRBJ1-5; D remains unclear. Germline V gene sequence: CDR1 GTSNPN, CDR2 SVGIG (reference sequence). Trimming took off 1 base at V and 0 bases at J, with 10 bases between the two ends. This CDR3 spans 15 amino acids. The CDR3 region is CAWSGGLGSNQPQHF. For the CDR3, the DNA is TGTGCCTGGAGTGGGGGATTAGGTAGCAATCAGCCCCAGCATTTT.

This clonotype has at least ten counts. V and J are TRBV6-2 or TRBV6-3 and TRBJ2-2; D is uncertain. The CDR3 consists of 15 residues. Trimming shortened V by 4 bases and J by 4 bases, and 13 bases separated the two germline ends. Germline V gene data show CDR1 as MNHEY and CDR2 as SVGEGT. CDR3 amino acids: CASSLVSPGTGELFF. CDR3 nucleotide sequence: TGTGCCAGCAGTTTGGTCTCGCCGGGCACCGGGGAGCTGTTTTTT.

In this sample, this clonotype turned up many times. The V and J genes are TRBV6-6 and TRBJ2-4; TRBD1 aligns across 12 bases. This CDR3 comprises 19 residues. V trimming: 0 bases; J trimming: 0 bases; junction bases outside the gene matches: 6. Germline CDR1 and CDR2: MNHNY and SVGAGI (reference sequence). CDR3 region: CASSYSRGQGALAKNIQYF. The CDR3 DNA sequence: TGTGCCAGCAGTTACTCGAGGGGACAGGGGGCGCTAGCCAAAAACATTCAGTACTTC.

This clonotype was counted ten times or more. The chain carries TRBV7-9 and TRBJ2-5, with D perhaps matching TRBD2 (5 bases). Trimming took 2 bases from V and 5 from J, leaving 15 bases between them. Germline V CDR1 and CDR2: SEHNR, FQNEAQ (reference sequence). CDR3 length: 15 residues. The CDR3 protein is CASSLLIGVMETQYF. As DNA, the CDR3 is TGTGCCAGCAGCTTATTGATCGGGGTTATGGAGACCCAGTACTTC.

This clonotype turned up a few times. The chain recombines TRBV6-6 with TRBJ1-6; D not certain. V was pared by 5 bases and J by 7 bases, with 15 bases between. The length of the CDR3 is 15 residues. CDR1 is MNHNY, CDR2 SVGAGI, per germline (reference sequence). The CDR3 DNA sequence: TGTGCCAGCAGTGCGGTGCGGGGTATGAATTCACCCCTCCACTTT. It yields the protein CASSAVRGMNSPLHF.

The sample holds many counts of this clonotype. The chain uses TRBV12-3 or TRBV12-4 and TRBJ1-2, with no clear D. With 1 base removed from V and 8 bases from J, the gap between germline ends came to 8 bases. This CDR3 region has 12 residues. The chain's CDR3 is CASSLELRGYTF. CDR3 nucleotides: TGTGCCAGCAGTTTAGAACTTCGCGGCTACACCTTC.

This clonotype showed up just a few times. The chain carries TRBV11-2 and TRBJ2-7, with 9 bases matching TRBD2. The CDR3 has 15 residues. Germline lookup yields CDR1 SGHAT and CDR2 FQNNGV. J lost 4 bases, V lost 3 bases, and 7 bases had no gene match. In DNA, the CDR3 is TGTGCCAGCAGCTTTAGCGGGGGCCGAATTTACGAGCAGTACTTC. It encodes CASSFSGGRIYEQYF.

This clonotype was observed many times. The J gene is TRBJ1-1, the V gene TRBV28, with TRBD1 matching 10 bases. Germline V gene sequence: CDR1 MDHEN, CDR2 SYDVKM. The V and J ends lost 5 bases and 11 bases, in that order; junction bases with no gene match: 8. This CDR3 comprises 13 residues. CDR3 amino acids: CASSPRMDRGAFF. In DNA, the CDR3 is TGTGCCAGCAGTCCCAGGATGGACAGGGGGGCTTTCTTT.

The CDR3 nucleotides are TGTGCCATCAGCGAGGGGGCTAGTCCAGATACGCAGTATTTT. Translated: CAISEGASPDTQYF. The gene calls are TRBV10-3 and TRBJ2-3; 7 nucleotides align to TRBD1. Looked up from germline, CDR1 is ENHRY and CDR2 is SYGVKD. The CDR3 has 14 residues. The J segment lost 4 bases and the V segment lost 6 bases, leaving 7 bases of the junction unmatched.

Only a few counts were recorded for this clonotype. The chain has TRBV10-3 and TRBJ2-2; no firm D call. Germline V CDR1 and CDR2: ENHRY, SYGVKD. The CDR3 length is 11 residues. The V gene lost 3 bases and the J gene lost 4 bases, with 0 bases spanning the gap. The CDR3 here is CAISDTGELFF. DNA for the CDR3: TGTGCCATCAGTGACACCGGGGAGCTGTTTTTT.

This clonotype occurred a few times. The DNA of the CDR3 is TGTGCCAGCGCTTCCCATCCGAGGGGTTATGGCTACACCTTC. This sequence encodes CASASHPRGYGYTF. V is TRBV6-5 and J is TRBJ1-2, with a possible D match to TRBD1 (5 bases). The CDR3 contains 14 residues. V was clipped by 8 bases and J by 5 bases, with 18 bases between them. In germline, CDR1 is MNHEY, CDR2 SVGAGI.

This clonotype has ten or more counts. The J gene is TRBJ2-2, the V gene TRBV12-3 or TRBV12-4; the D gene is possibly TRBD2 (6 bases). Deletions cut 5 bases from V and 3 bases from J, with 16 bases between. The CDR3 covers 16 residues. The CDR3 DNA is TGTGCCAGCAGTCCGATCTGGGGGGATGACACCGGGGAGCTGTTTTTT. Its protein is CASSPIWGDDTGELFF.

The chain joins TRBV18 to TRBJ2-3, with D possibly being TRBD1 (5 bases). CDR3 size: 15 residues. Trimming shortened V by 3 bases and J by 1 base, and 11 bases separated the two germline ends. CDR1 is KGHSH, CDR2 LQKENI, per germline. The CDR3 here is CASSPSEGGTDTQYF. The CDR3 region has the DNA TGTGCCAGCTCACCGTCCGAAGGGGGCACAGATACGCAGTATTTT.

The sample holds a few counts of this clonotype. V usage is TRBV5-1 and J usage is TRBJ2-7, with D hard to call. This CDR3 has 12 amino acids. Trimming cost V 0 bases and J 7 bases, with 8 bases left between them. Germline CDR1 reads SGHRS; CDR2 reads YFSETQ. The CDR3 is CASSLEGREQYF. DNA for the CDR3: TGCGCCAGCAGCTTGGAGGGTCGTGAGCAGTACTTC.

The chain is built from TRBV10-3 and TRBJ2-3; 8 nucleotides match TRBD2. Losses at the gene ends were 2 bases for V and 2 bases for J; bases not matched to a gene: 6. The CDR3 spans 16 residues. CDR1 ENHRY and CDR2 SYGVKD come from the germline V gene. Here the CDR3 DNA reads TGTGCCATCAGTGAGGGTAGCGGGATAAACACAGATACGCAGTATTTT. This gives the protein CAISEGSGINTDTQYF.

This clonotype was picked up many times. This chain uses TRBV10-3 with TRBJ1-4; D is possibly TRBD1 (5 bases). The CDR3 has 12 amino acids. Trimming left V 3 bases short and J 13 bases short, with 12 bases between. Germline V gene data show CDR1 as ENHRY and CDR2 as SYGVKD. The CDR3 coding sequence is TGTGCCATCAGTGATGGGGGGGGGAGACTGTTTTTT. This translates into CAISDGGGRLFF.

This clonotype was found a few times. The genes are TRBV11-2 and TRBJ1-2, with 7 bases that match TRBD1. This CDR3 has 15 amino acids. The germline gives CDR1 SGHAT, CDR2 FQNNGV. Trimming cost V 7 bases and J 4 bases; bases outside gene matches: 12. In nucleotides, the CDR3 is TGTGCCAGCACGGGAACAGGGGCGGGTGGCTATGGCTACACCTTC. Its protein is CASTGTGAGGYGYTF.

This clonotype has a count of ten or more. In DNA, the CDR3 is TGCAGCGTTCTACAGGGGAGCAATCAGCCCCAGCATTTT. This sequence encodes CSVLQGSNQPQHF. V is TRBV29-1 and J is TRBJ1-5; TRBD1 matches at 7 bases. The CDR3 spans 13 residues. V lost 5 bases and J lost 1; bases outside the gene matches: 2. Germline lookup yields CDR1 SQVTM and CDR2 ANQGSEA. Variable domain in full (rest from reference TRBV29-1 and TRBJ1-5): SAVISQKPSRDICQRGTSLTIQCQVDSQVTMMFWYRQQPGQSLTLIATANQGSEATYESGFVIDKFPISRPNLTFSTLTVSNMSPEDSSIYLCSVLQGSNQPQHFGDGTRLSIL.